This TCR beta chain was identified during a study of T cells in narcolepsy. Study-level points and caveats: No autoreactive T cell clone sequences appeared in some memory CD4+ repertoires. Autoreactive HCRT-specific and TRIB2-specific clonotypes were marked in same-patient CSF-versus-blood CD4+ comparisons.

The germline V gene encodes CDR1 MNHNY and CDR2 SVGAGI (reference sequence). This CDR3 is built from 15 residues. V lost 5 bases and J lost 4; bases outside the gene matches: 9. Profiled with immunoSEQ multiplex PCR; TCRdb holds only in-frame clones, not every one. The table records 25,000 to 40,000 clones, about 90% of them present only once. Worth noting for this clone: Its antigen is not identified.

The specimen was CD45RA- memory CD4+ T cells from PBMCs. This clonotype originated in a human donor with narcolepsy. This chain joins TRBV6-6 and TRBJ2-7, with 9 bases matching TRBD2. The CDR3 nucleotides are TGTGCCAGCAGTGGCGGGAGGGCCGGGGAATACGAGCAGTACTTC. Translated, it gives CASSGGRAGEYEQYF.